This TCR beta chain derives from a study of control samples from healthy donors and cancer patients. The CDR3 sequence is 18 residues long. CDR1 is LNHDA and CDR2 is SQIVND in the germline V gene (reference sequence). Trimming took 5 bases from V and 0 from J; bases not matched to a gene: 9. TCRdb's copy holds only in-frame clones and misses some; the assay was immunoSEQ multiplex PCR. The sample yields about 57,000 clones, around 93% seen once. Sequenced sample: PBMCs. This receptor was identified in a man younger than 45 with colorectal cancer. The chain employs TRBV19 and TRBJ2-6; TRBD1 matches at 8 bases. The CDR3: CASSLGTGYRSGANVLTF. The CDR3 DNA is TGTGCCAGTAGTCTCGGGACAGGTTATCGCTCTGGGGCCAACGTCCTGACTTTC. The complete variable domain, with remaining parts taken from reference TRBV19 and TRBJ2-6, reads DGGITQSPKYLFRKEGQNVTLSCEQNLNHDAMYWYRQDPGQGLRLIYYSQIVNDFQKGDIAEGYSVSREKKESFPLTVTSAQKNPTAFYLCASSLGTGYRSGANVLTFGAGSRLTVL.